A selection of T cell receptor beta chains follows, all from one sample in a study of blood T cell repertoires in COVID-19. Profiled with immunoSEQ multiplex PCR; TCRdb holds only in-frame clones, not every one. The table has some 87,000 clones, more than 60% seen once. The sequencing input was peripheral blood. Receptor source: an elderly woman with active or convalescent COVID-19. The CDR3 runs from the conserved cysteine through the conserved F or W. A D gene is named only where the DNA matches it firmly. Not all rows give a size; the values are once, few, many and, for expanded clones, a class.

j_gene | v_gene | d_gene | abundance | CDR3nt | CDR3aa
TRBJ1-3 | TRBV6-1 | NA | few | TGTGCCAGCAGTGAAGTGGACAGTAATCGAAACACCATATATTTT | CASSEVDSNRNTIYF
TRBJ2-5 | TRBV24-1 | TRBD1 | NA | TGTGCCACCAATCAAGAATCATTCCGGGACAGTAGACAAGAGACCCAGTACTTC | CATNQESFRDSRQETQYF
TRBJ2-7 | TRBV25-1 | TRBD2 | once | TGTGCCAGCAGAGCTAGCGGGGGATCCTACGAGCAGTACTTC | CASRASGGSYEQYF
TRBJ1-1 | TRBV11-2 | NA | NA | TGTGCCAGCAGCTTAGATCGGTCTGGTATGGGGAGTGAAGCTTTCTTT | CASSLDRSGMGSEAFF
TRBJ1-2 | TRBV29-1 | NA | NA | TGCAGCGTTGAACGCGGGGCATTCACGGGCTACACCTTC | CSVERGAFTGYTF
TRBJ1-3 | TRBV2 | NA | NA | TGTGCCAGCAGCCTCTCTGGAAACACCATATATTTT | CASSLSGNTIYF
TRBJ2-5 | TRBV7-9 | NA | few | TGTGCCAGCAGCACCCGACAGGCAGGAGAGACCCAGTACTTC | CASSTRQAGETQYF
TRBJ1-3 | TRBV4-3 | NA | NA | TGCGCCAGCAGCCCTCTTCATTCGAGTTTCTCTGGAAACACCATATATTTT | CASSPLHSSFSGNTIYF
TRBJ1-6 | TRBV30 | NA | NA | TGTGCCTGGAGTGGCGGTTCACCCCTCCACTTT | CAWSGGSPLHF
TRBJ2-1 | TRBV6-5 | TRBD1 | once | TGTGCCAGCAGACGAACAGGGGGGCCCTACAATGAGCAGTTCTTC | CASRRTGGPYNEQFF
TRBJ1-1 | TRBV5-1 | NA | few | TGCGCCAGCAGCTTGTCAGGGCAGGCCACTGAAGCTTTCTTT | CASSLSGQATEAFF